The rows below give T cell receptor beta chains drawn from one sample of a study of CD8+ T cells in alopecia areata. The repertoire was sequenced with immunoSEQ multiplex PCR; TCRdb's copy has only in-frame clones and lacks some. This sample has about 200,000 clones, with nearly 60% found just once. The specimen comprised CD4+ T cells sorted from blood, sampled at week 24, from a patient treated with tofacitinib. These receptors were collected from a human donor with alopecia areata. Both conserved end residues are part of each CDR3.

j_gene,v_gene,len,CDR3aa
TRBJ1-1,TRBV15,15,CATSRDKTSATEAFF
TRBJ1-1,TRBV28,13,CASSSQGQTEAFF
TRBJ2-1,TRBV5-6,16,CASSRPPGQPDNEQFF
TRBJ1-2,TRBV15,16,CATSRDFALTNYGYTF
TRBJ1-1,TRBV7-9,15,CASSFRGGLNTEAFF
TRBJ1-2,TRBV5-4,17,CASSLIGTGPGGYGYTF
TRBJ1-1,TRBV29-1,15,CSVDRGWGMNTEAFF
TRBJ2-5,TRBV5-1,14,CASSLEDQSGTQYF
TRBJ1-1,TRBV7-6,15,CASSLAGGARTEAFF
TRBJ1-2,TRBV7-9,12,CASSSRTGAYTF
TRBJ2-2,TRBV5-1,15,CASSRGQDSTGELFF
TRBJ2-5,TRBV27,14,CASSPGGTQETQYF